Each of the 5 T cell receptor beta chains below was sequenced from the same sample in a study of blood T cell repertoires in COVID-19. TCRdb's table, derived via immunoSEQ multiplex PCR, lists solely in-frame clones and lacks some. Of 650,000 to 800,000 clones listed, approximately 90% were seen once; the top ten hold roughly 0.25%. The sequencing input was peripheral blood. The receptors come from a woman aged 18-29 years with acute or convalescent COVID-19.

The rearrangement joins TRBV5-6 to TRBJ1-1, with no clear D. V was trimmed by 0 bases and J by 0 bases, leaving 9 bases between them. CDR1 and CDR2 (germline): SGHDT, YYEEEE. This CDR3 is built from 15 residues. The CDR3 coding sequence is TGTGCCAGCAGCTTGGTTGCCAGGATGAACACTGAAGCTTTCTTT. This sequence encodes CASSLVARMNTEAFF.

V gene TRBV19 combines with J gene TRBJ1-2, with D perhaps matching TRBD1 (5 bases). Trimming shortened V by 10 bases and J by 7 bases, and 13 bases separated the two germline ends. The CDR3 is made up of 11 amino acids. From germline, CDR1 is LNHDA and CDR2 SQIVND (reference sequence). The CDR3 DNA follows: TGTGCCACACAGGACCGAGGTGGCTACACCTTC. It specifies CATQDRGGYTF.

The V and J genes are TRBV15 and TRBJ2-1; D not certain. The CDR3 runs 16 residues. V was clipped by 4 bases and J by 6 bases, with 19 bases between them. Germline CDR1 LNHNV, CDR2 YYDKDF (reference sequence). In DNA, the CDR3 is TGTGCCACCAGCATCGACCAGGCCTACGCTCGCAATGAGCAGTTCTTC. This codes for CATSIDQAYARNEQFF.

J is TRBJ1-5 and V is TRBV5-6; the D is unclear. This CDR3 is built from 13 residues. Trimming pared 2 bases from V and 12 bases from J, leaving 15 bases between. Germline CDR1 SGHDT, CDR2 YYEEEE. The CDR3 protein is CASSFVGLKDQHF. Here the CDR3 DNA reads TGTGCCAGCAGCTTTGTGGGCCTTAAGGACCAGCATTTT.

This clone was seen only a few times. Other DNA variants within this sample encode the same CDR3. CDR3 sequence reads: CASSLRGGNYGYTF. As DNA, the CDR3 is TGTGCCAGCAGTTTAAGGGGTGGGAACTATGGCTACACCTTC. The V gene is TRBV27, the J gene TRBJ1-2; a weak D match, TRBD1 (5 bases). The germline gives CDR1 MNHEY, CDR2 SMNVEV (reference sequence). V was cut by 2 bases and J by 2 bases, with 9 bases left in between. The CDR3 is made up of 14 amino acids.